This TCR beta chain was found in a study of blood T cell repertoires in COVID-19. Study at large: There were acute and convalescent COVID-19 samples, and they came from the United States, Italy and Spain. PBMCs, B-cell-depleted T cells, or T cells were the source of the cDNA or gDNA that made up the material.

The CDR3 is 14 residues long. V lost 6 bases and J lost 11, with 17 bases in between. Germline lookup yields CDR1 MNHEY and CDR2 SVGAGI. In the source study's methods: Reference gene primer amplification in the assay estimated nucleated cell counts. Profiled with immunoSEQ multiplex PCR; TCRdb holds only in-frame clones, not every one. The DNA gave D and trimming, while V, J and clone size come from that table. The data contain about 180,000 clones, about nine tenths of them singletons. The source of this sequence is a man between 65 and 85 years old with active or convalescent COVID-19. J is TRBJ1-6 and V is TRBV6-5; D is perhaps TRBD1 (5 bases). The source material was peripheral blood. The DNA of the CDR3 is TGTGCCAGCAGCCCCCGGGGGAAGGGCGCACCCCTCCACTTT. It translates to CASSPRGKGAPLHF.